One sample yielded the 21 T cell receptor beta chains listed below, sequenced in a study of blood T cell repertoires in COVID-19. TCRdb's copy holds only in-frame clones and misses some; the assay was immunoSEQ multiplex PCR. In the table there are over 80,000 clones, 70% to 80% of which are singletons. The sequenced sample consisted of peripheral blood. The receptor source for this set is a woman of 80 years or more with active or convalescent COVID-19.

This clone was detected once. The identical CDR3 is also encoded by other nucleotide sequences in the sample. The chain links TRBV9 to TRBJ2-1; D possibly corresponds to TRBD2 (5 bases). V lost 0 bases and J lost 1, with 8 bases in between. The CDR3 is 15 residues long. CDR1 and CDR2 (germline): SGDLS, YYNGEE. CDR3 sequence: CASSVGAGSYNEQFF. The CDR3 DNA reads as TGTGCCAGCAGCGTAGGGGCGGGTTCCTACAATGAGCAGTTCTTC.

The DNA of the CDR3 is TGTGCCAGTAGTATTGGACTCCGGTGGGACAATGAGCAGTTCTTC. This encodes CASSIGLRWDNEQFF. The chain is built from TRBV19 and TRBJ2-1; weak D call: TRBD2 (5 bases). The CDR3 sequence is 15 residues long. Germline assignment: CDR1 LNHDA and CDR2 SQIVND (reference sequence). Trimming left V 3 bases short and J 5 bases short, with 14 bases between.

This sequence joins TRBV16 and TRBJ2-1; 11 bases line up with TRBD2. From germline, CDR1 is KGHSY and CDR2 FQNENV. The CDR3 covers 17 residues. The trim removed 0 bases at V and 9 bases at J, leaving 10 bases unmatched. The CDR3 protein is CASSQSSTSLAGGEQFF. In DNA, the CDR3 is TGTGCCAGCAGCCAATCTTCTACTAGTCTAGCGGGAGGTGAGCAGTTCTTC. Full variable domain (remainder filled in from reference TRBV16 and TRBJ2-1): GEEVAQTPKHLVRGEGQKAKLYCAPIKGHSYVFWYQQVLKNEFKFLISFQNENVFDETGMPKERFSAKCLPNSPCSLEIQATKLEDSAVYFCASSQSSTSLAGGEQFFGPGTRLTVL.

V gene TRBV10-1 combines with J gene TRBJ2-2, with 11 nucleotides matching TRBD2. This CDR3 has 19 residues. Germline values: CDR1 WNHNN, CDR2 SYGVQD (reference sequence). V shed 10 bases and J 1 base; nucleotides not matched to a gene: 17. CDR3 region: CANRFELAGGALNTGELFF. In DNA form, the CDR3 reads TGCGCCAACCGTTTTGAGCTAGCGGGAGGCGCTTTGAACACCGGGGAGCTGTTTTTT.

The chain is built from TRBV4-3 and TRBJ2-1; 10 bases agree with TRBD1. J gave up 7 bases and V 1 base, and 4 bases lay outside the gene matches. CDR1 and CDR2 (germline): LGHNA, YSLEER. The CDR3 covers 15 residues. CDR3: CASSQGDRGGNEQFF. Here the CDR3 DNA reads TGCGCCAGCAGCCAAGGGGACAGGGGAGGGAATGAGCAGTTCTTC.

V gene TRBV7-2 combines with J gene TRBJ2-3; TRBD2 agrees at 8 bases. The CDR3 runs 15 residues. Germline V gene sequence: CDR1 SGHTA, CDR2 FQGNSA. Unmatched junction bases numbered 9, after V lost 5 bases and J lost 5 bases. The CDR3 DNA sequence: TGTGCCAGCAGCCCGGTCTTACGGGGGGGAGATACGCAGTATTTT. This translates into CASSPVLRGGDTQYF.

The CDR3 DNA reads TGTGCCAGCAGTGATAGTCCGGGACAGGGAGAAGGACAGCCCCAGCATTTT. It codes for CASSDSPGQGEGQPQHF. V usage is TRBV2 and J usage is TRBJ1-5; 9 nucleotides align to TRBD1. The germline V gene has CDR1 SNHLY and CDR2 FYNNEI. CDR3 size: 17 residues. The ends lost 3 bases at V and 7 bases at J; junction bases unmatched: 13.

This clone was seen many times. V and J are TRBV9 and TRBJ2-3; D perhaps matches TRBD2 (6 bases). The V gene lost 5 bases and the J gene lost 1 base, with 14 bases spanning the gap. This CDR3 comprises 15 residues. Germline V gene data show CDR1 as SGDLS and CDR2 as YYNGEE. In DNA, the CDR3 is TGTGCCAGCAGTCCCCTAGCTAGCGGCACAGATACGCAGTATTTT. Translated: CASSPLASGTDTQYF.

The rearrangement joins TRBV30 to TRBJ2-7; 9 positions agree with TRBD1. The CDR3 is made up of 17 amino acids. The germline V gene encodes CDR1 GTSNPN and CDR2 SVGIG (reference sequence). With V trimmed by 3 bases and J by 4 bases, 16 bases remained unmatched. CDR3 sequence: CAWSPNTLGTGRYEQYF. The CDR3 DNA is TGTGCCTGGAGCCCAAATACCCTGGGGACAGGGAGGTACGAGCAGTACTTC.

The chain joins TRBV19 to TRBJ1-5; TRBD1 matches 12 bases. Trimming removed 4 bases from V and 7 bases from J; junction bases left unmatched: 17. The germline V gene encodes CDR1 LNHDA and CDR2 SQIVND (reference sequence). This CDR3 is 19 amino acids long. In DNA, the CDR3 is TGTGCCAGTAGTACGTTCGGAGGGTGGGGACAGGGGGCTATGCAGCCCCAGCATTTT. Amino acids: CASSTFGGWGQGAMQPQHF.

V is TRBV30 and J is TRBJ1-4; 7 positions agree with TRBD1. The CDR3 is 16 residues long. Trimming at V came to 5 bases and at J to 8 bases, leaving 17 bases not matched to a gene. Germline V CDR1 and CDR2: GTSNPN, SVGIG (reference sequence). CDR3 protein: CAWSKTGQAHGEKLFF. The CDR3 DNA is TGTGCCTGGTCGAAGACCGGACAGGCCCATGGCGAAAAACTGTTTTTT.

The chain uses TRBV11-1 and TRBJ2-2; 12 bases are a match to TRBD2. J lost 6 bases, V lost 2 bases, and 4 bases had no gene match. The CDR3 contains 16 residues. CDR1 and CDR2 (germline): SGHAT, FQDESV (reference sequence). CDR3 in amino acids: CASSLSLAGGPGELFF. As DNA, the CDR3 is TGTGCCAGCAGCTTAAGTCTAGCGGGAGGGCCCGGGGAGCTGTTTTTT. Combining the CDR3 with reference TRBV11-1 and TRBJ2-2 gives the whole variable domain EAEVAQSPRYKITEKSQAVAFWCDPISGHATLYWYRQILGQGPELLVQFQDESVVDDSQLPKDRFSAERLKGVDSTLKIQPAELGDSAMYLCASSLSLAGGPGELFFGEGSRLTVL.

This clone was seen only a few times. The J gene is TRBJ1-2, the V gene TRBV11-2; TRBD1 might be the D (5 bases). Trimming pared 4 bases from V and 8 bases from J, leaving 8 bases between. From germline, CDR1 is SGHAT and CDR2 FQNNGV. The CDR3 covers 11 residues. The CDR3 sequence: CASSSTAGYTF. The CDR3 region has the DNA TGTGCCAGCAGCTCGACAGCGGGCTACACCTTC. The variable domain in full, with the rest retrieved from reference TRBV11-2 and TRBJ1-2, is EAGVAQSPRYKIIEKRQSVAFWCNPISGHATLYWYQQILGQGPKLLIQFQNNGVVDDSQLPKDRFSAERLKGVDSTLKIQPAKLEDSAVYLCASSSTAGYTFGSGTRLTVV.

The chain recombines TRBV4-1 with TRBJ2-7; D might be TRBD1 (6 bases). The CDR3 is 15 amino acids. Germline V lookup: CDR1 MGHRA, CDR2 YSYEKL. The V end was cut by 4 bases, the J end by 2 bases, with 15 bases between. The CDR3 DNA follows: TGCGCCAGCAGCCCCCTCCCCACAGGGCCCTACGAGCAGTACTTC. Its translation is CASSPLPTGPYEQYF.

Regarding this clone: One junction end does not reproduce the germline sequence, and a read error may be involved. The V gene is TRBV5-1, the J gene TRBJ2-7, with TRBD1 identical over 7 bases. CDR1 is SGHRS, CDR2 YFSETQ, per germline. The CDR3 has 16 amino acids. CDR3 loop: CASSDPPGQGAYEQYF. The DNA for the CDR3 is TGTGCCAGCAGCGATCCCCCGGGGCAGGGGGCCTACGAGCAGTACTTC.

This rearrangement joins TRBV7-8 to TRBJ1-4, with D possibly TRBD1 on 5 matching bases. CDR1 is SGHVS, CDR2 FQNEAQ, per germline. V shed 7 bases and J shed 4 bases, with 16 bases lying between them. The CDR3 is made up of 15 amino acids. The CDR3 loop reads CASKARGSFNEKLFF. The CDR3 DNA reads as TGTGCCAGCAAAGCTCGGGGGAGCTTTAATGAAAAACTGTTTTTT.

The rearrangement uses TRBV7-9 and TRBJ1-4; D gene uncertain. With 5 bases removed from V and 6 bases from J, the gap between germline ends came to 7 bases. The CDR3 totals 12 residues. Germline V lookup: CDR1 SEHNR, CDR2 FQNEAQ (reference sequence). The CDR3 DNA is TGTGCCAGCAGCCGGGTAGATGAAAAACTGTTTTTT. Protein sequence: CASSRVDEKLFF.

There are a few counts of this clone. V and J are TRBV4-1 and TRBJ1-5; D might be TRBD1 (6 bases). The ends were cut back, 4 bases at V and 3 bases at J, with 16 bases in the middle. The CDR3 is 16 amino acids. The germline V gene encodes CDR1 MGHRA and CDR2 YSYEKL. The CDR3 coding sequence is TGCGCCAGCAGCCGAACTCAGGGGTTCCCCAATCAGCCCCAGCATTTT. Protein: CASSRTQGFPNQPQHF.

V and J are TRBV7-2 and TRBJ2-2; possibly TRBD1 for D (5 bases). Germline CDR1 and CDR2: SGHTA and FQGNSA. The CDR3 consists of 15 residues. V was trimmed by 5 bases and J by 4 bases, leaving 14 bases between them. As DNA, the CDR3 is TGTGCCAGCAGCAGCAGGGCCTGGGGCACCGGGGAGCTGTTTTTT. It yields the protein CASSSRAWGTGELFF.

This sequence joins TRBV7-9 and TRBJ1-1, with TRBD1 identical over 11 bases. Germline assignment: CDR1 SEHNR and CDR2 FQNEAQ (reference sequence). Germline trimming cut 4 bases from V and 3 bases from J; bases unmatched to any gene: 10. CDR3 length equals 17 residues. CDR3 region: CASSSTGQGAGYTEAFF. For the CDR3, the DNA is TGTGCCAGCAGCTCCACCGGACAGGGGGCAGGGTACACTGAAGCTTTCTTT. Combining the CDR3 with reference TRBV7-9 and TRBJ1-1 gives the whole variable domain DTGVSQNPRHKITKRGQNVTFRCDPISEHNRLYWYRQTLGQGPEFLTYFQNEAQLEKSRLLSDRFSAERPKGSFSTLEIQRTEQGDSAMYLCASSSTGQGAGYTEAFFGQGTRLTVV.

CDR3 in amino acids: CASRPGGQSYGYTF. The CDR3 coding sequence is TGTGCCAGCAGGCCGGGAGGACAGAGCTATGGCTACACCTTC. The chain recombines TRBV6-4 with TRBJ1-2; the D gene is possibly TRBD1 (6 bases). Germline CDR1 is MRHNA and CDR2 is SNTAGT. This CDR3 comprises 14 residues. V lost 6 bases to trimming and J lost 4 bases, with 15 bases between them.